The next 24 T cell receptor beta chains were all read from a single sample in a study of CD8 T cells in Susac syndrome. RNA amounts of about 0.5 to 1 ug underwent reverse transcription with random hexamers. TCRdb re-called the immunoSEQ multiplex PCR reads through MiXCR, storing one row per CDR3 protein. This sample yields 250,000 to 300,000 distinct CDR3 sequences, of which 89% are seen a single time; less than 0.2% belongs to the top ten. Sequencing input: CD8+ T cells from PBMCs. The source of these receptors is a human donor with multiple sclerosis.

This chain uses TRBV15 with TRBJ2-7; D is possibly TRBD2 (5 bases). Germline V gene sequence: CDR1 LNHNV, CDR2 YYDKDF (reference sequence). This CDR3 region has 14 residues. V lost 1 base and J lost 2, with 9 bases in between. In nucleotides, the CDR3 is TGTGCCACCAGCAGAGTCGGGGTACCCTACGAGCAGTACTTC. This translates into CATSRVGVPYEQYF. The variable domain in full, completed from reference TRBV15 and TRBJ2-7, reads DAMVIQNPRYQVTQFGKPVTLSCSQTLNHNVMYWYQQKSSQAPKLLFHYYDKDFNNEADTPDNFQSRRPNTSFCFLDIRSPGLGDTAMYLCATSRVGVPYEQYFGPGTRLTVT.

The rearrangement uses TRBV18 and TRBJ2-7; D not resolved. Germline loops: CDR1 KGHSH, CDR2 LQKENI. This CDR3 is built from 12 residues. V lost 9 bases, J lost 2 bases, and 11 bases lay in between. CDR3 bases: TGTGCCAGTCGGAACGAGGCCTACGAGCAGTACTTC. Amino acids: CASRNEAYEQYF. Supplemented by reference TRBV18 and TRBJ2-7, the full variable domain reads NAGVMQNPRHLVRRRGQEARLRCSPMKGHSHVYWYRQLPEEGLKFMVYLQKENIIDESGMPKERFSAEFPKEGPSILRIQQVVRGDSAAYFCASRNEAYEQYFGPGTRLTVT.

V and J are TRBV6-1 and TRBJ2-2; 7 positions agree with TRBD2. J lost 5 bases, V lost 7 bases, and 10 bases had no gene match. Germline CDR1 MNHNS, CDR2 SASEGT. The CDR3 has 15 residues. The CDR3 DNA reads as TGTGCCAGCAACCCGGCTAGCGGAGATACCGGGGAGCTGTTTTTT. Translation: CASNPASGDTGELFF.

V and J are TRBV27 and TRBJ1-1; 7 bases match TRBD1. V gave up 2 bases and J gave up 5 bases; unmatched junction bases: 11. The CDR3 is 16 amino acids. Germline CDR1 and CDR2: MNHEY and SMNVEV (reference sequence). CDR3 region: CASSLGGGLQITEAFF. The CDR3 nucleotides are TGTGCCAGCAGTTTAGGAGGGGGCCTACAGATTACTGAAGCTTTCTTT.

J is TRBJ2-7 and V is TRBV28; 7 bases agree with TRBD2. After removal of 7 bases from V and 0 bases from J, the junction contained 9 bases not matched to a gene. The germline CDR1 and CDR2 sequences are MDHEN and SYDVKM. CDR3 size: 15 residues. The CDR3 protein is CASTPTGGFSYEQYF. As DNA, the CDR3 is TGTGCCAGCACCCCAACCGGGGGGTTCTCCTACGAGCAGTACTTC.

The V gene is TRBV27, the J gene TRBJ1-1; D ambiguous. Per germline, CDR1 MNHEY and CDR2 SMNVEV (reference sequence). Trimming left V 6 bases short and J 2 bases short, with 13 bases between. The CDR3 is 14 residues long. DNA of the CDR3: TGTGCCAGCAGCCGGGTATCCGACAACACTGAAGCTTTCTTT. Its translation is CASSRVSDNTEAFF.

The J gene is TRBJ1-2, the V gene TRBV19; 7 nucleotides agree with TRBD1. The CDR3 sequence is 14 residues long. The V and J ends lost 5 bases and 4 bases, in that order; junction bases with no gene match: 7. In germline, CDR1 is LNHDA, CDR2 SQIVND (reference sequence). The chain's CDR3 is CASSAQGLSYGYTF. Here the CDR3 DNA reads TGTGCCAGTAGTGCACAGGGGTTGAGCTATGGCTACACCTTC. Full variable domain (rest looked up from reference TRBV19 and TRBJ1-2): DGGITQSPKYLFRKEGQNVTLSCEQNLNHDAMYWYRQDPGQGLRLIYYSQIVNDFQKGDIAEGYSVSREKKESFPLTVTSAQKNPTAFYLCASSAQGLSYGYTFGSGTRLTVV.

J is TRBJ2-7 and V is TRBV7-6; no firm D call. The CDR3 has 13 amino acids. Germline V gene sequence: CDR1 SGHVS, CDR2 FNYEAQ. The V gene lost 5 bases and the J gene lost 2 bases, with 10 bases spanning the gap. The CDR3 sequence is CASSPSIAYEQYF. The CDR3 bases are TGTGCCAGCAGCCCATCTATAGCCTACGAGCAGTACTTC.

This chain connects TRBV7-6 to TRBJ2-3; tentatively, D is TRBD1 or TRBD2 (5 bases each). The V end was cut by 5 bases, the J end by 6 bases, with 12 bases between. The germline gives CDR1 SGHVS, CDR2 FNYEAQ. This CDR3 region has 13 residues. CDR3 nucleotide sequence: TGTGCCAGCAGCAGTGGGACGGCGGATACGCAGTATTTT. Its protein product is CASSSGTADTQYF.

V and J are TRBV12-3 or TRBV12-4 and TRBJ1-1; a possible D gene is TRBD1 (6 bases). V was clipped by 5 bases and J by 10 bases, with 11 bases between them. This CDR3 spans 11 amino acids. DNA of the CDR3: TGTGCCAGCAGTACTGACAGGCGAGCTTTCTTT. It encodes CASSTDRRAFF.

This chain links TRBV7-9 with TRBJ1-3; 8 bases fit TRBD1. V lost 0 bases and J lost 4; bases outside the gene matches: 2. Germline V CDR1 and CDR2: SEHNR, FQNEAQ (reference sequence). The CDR3 spans 15 residues. Here the CDR3 DNA reads TGTGCCAGCAGCTTAGCCGGACAGGGCGGAAACACCATATATTTT. Its protein is CASSLAGQGGNTIYF.

In its sample, this clonotype was seen once. V usage is TRBV6-2 or TRBV6-3 and J usage is TRBJ2-3; 8 nucleotides agree with TRBD2. This CDR3 is built from 17 residues. Looked up from germline, CDR1 is MNHEY and CDR2 is SVGEGT. Trimming at V came to 0 bases and at J to 3 bases, leaving 8 bases not matched to a gene. This chain's CDR3 is CASSYSKSGGRTDTQYF. Written as DNA, the CDR3 is TGTGCCAGCAGTTACTCGAAGAGCGGGGGTAGGACAGATACGCAGTATTTT.

The chain is built from TRBV4-1 and TRBJ2-3; no reliable D call. This CDR3 has 14 residues. Germline CDR1 MGHRA, CDR2 YSYEKL. V was cut by 1 base and J by 4 bases, with 9 bases left in between. CDR3 in DNA: TGCGCCAGCAGCCAAGGTTGGGTAGCAGATACGCAGTATTTT. Translating it yields CASSQGWVADTQYF.

The chain recombines TRBV25-1 with TRBJ2-1, with D perhaps matching TRBD1 (6 bases). Per germline, CDR1 MGHDK and CDR2 SYGVNS. V gave up 2 bases and J gave up 4 bases, with 12 bases separating them. This CDR3 has 15 amino acids. The CDR3 region is CASSEGGGRYNEQFF. For the CDR3, the DNA is TGTGCCAGCAGTGAAGGTGGGGGCCGATACAATGAGCAGTTCTTC. The complete variable domain, with remaining parts taken from reference TRBV25-1 and TRBJ2-1, reads EADIYQTPRYLVIGTGKKITLECSQTMGHDKMYWYQQDPGMELHLIHYSYGVNSTEKGDLSSESTVSRIRTEHFPLTLESARPSHTSQYLCASSEGGGRYNEQFFGPGTRLTVL.

This clonotype appeared once. This rearrangement joins TRBV20-1 to TRBJ2-7; a possible D gene is TRBD2 (6 bases). V was pared by 3 bases and J by 7 bases, with 13 bases between. CDR3 length: 12 amino acids. Germline V gene sequence: CDR1 DFQATT, CDR2 SNEGSKA (reference sequence). The DNA for the CDR3 is TGCAGTGCTAGTGCGGGGACGGGTGAGCAGTACTTC. Its protein is CSASAGTGEQYF.

The rearrangement uses TRBV2 and TRBJ1-4; no firm D call. The CDR3 sequence is 15 residues long. Trimming took off 7 bases at V and 0 bases at J, with 12 bases between the two ends. The germline V gene has CDR1 SNHLY and CDR2 FYNNEI. The CDR3 reads CASITGKATNEKLFF. CDR3 bases: TGTGCCAGCATCACGGGGAAGGCAACTAATGAAAAACTGTTTTTT.

The CDR3 reads CSARARDSNQPQHF. The CDR3 DNA reads TGCAGTGCTAGGGCCCGGGACAGCAATCAGCCCCAGCATTTT. This sequence joins TRBV20-1 and TRBJ1-5; tentative D call: TRBD1 (5 bases). The V gene lost 3 bases and the J gene lost 1 base, with 10 bases spanning the gap. CDR1 and CDR2 (germline): DFQATT, SNEGSKA (reference sequence). The length of the CDR3 is 14 residues.

The gene calls are TRBV30 and TRBJ2-7; 9 nucleotides agree with TRBD2. V lost 0 bases, J lost 11 bases, and 20 bases stayed unmatched. In germline, CDR1 is GTSNPN, CDR2 SVGIG (reference sequence). This CDR3 contains 17 residues. The chain's CDR3 is CAWSVRGLGAGGPTEYF. Written as DNA, the CDR3 is TGTGCCTGGAGTGTACGGGGCCTCGGGGCGGGAGGGCCTACGGAGTACTTC.

The chain combines TRBV5-1 with TRBJ1-1; D is ambiguous. This CDR3 is built from 14 residues. Germline V gene sequence: CDR1 SGHRS, CDR2 YFSETQ. V was cut by 1 base and J by 3 bases, with 10 bases left in between. CDR3 DNA sequence: TGCGCCAGCAGCTTGAGGCAGCCGTACACTGAAGCTTTCTTT. This codes for CASSLRQPYTEAFF.

DNA for the CDR3: TGTGCCAGCTTTAGCGGGGATTCCTACAATGAGCAGTTCTTC. It translates to CASFSGDSYNEQFF. The chain carries TRBV2 and TRBJ2-1, with 8 bases lining up with TRBD2. This CDR3 comprises 14 residues. Germline-derived CDR1 and CDR2 are SNHLY and FYNNEI. V was pared by 8 bases and J by 1 base, with 4 bases of the junction left unmatched.

V and J are TRBV20-1 and TRBJ2-3; TRBD2 agrees at 10 bases. Germline-derived CDR1 and CDR2 are DFQATT and SNEGSKA (reference sequence). With 5 bases clipped from V and 4 bases from J, the junction kept 15 bases outside the gene matches. The CDR3 extends over 17 amino acids. CDR3 sequence: CSAATGTSAFGADTQYF. The CDR3 DNA is TGCAGTGCTGCCACCGGGACTAGCGCCTTTGGCGCAGATACGCAGTATTTT.

The chain links TRBV9 to TRBJ2-6; possibly TRBD1 for D (5 bases). The germline CDR1 and CDR2 sequences are SGDLS and YYNGEE. With 6 bases removed from V and 2 bases from J, the gap between germline ends came to 6 bases. This CDR3 is 13 amino acids long. In DNA form, the CDR3 reads TGTGCCAGCAAGACAGCTGGGGCCAACGTCCTGACTTTC. Its protein product is CASKTAGANVLTF.

The chain recombines TRBV20-1 with TRBJ1-4; 8 nucleotides align to TRBD1. Germline V CDR1 and CDR2: DFQATT, SNEGSKA (reference sequence). J lost 7 bases, V lost 6 bases, and 10 bases had no gene match. The CDR3 has 14 amino acids. The CDR3 nucleotides read TGCAGTGCCGGCAGGGGGCAGGGTTTTGAAAAACTGTTTTTT. This sequence encodes CSAGRGQGFEKLFF.

This clonotype was observed once. The chain joins TRBV20-1 to TRBJ2-1; 9 nucleotides line up with TRBD2. The CDR3 has 16 amino acids. Per the germline V gene, CDR1 is DFQATT and CDR2 is SNEGSKA (reference sequence). With V trimmed by 1 base and J by 8 bases, 12 bases remained unmatched. The CDR3 spells CSARGLIAGVFYEQFF. The CDR3 nucleotides read TGCAGTGCTAGAGGCCTTATAGCGGGAGTTTTCTATGAGCAGTTCTTC.